The next 30 T cell receptor beta chains were all read from a single sample in a study of control samples from healthy donors and cancer patients. TCRdb's copy holds only in-frame clones and misses some; the assay was immunoSEQ multiplex PCR. The sample yields roughly 63,000 clones, 85% to 90% seen once. The sample comprised PBMCs. These receptors came from a man aged 55-75 years with colorectal cancer.

About this clone: At one end the junction does not follow the germline gene, possibly because of a read error. The CDR3 is CASRAGTGGYSEQFF. CDR3 DNA sequence: TGTGCCAGCAGGGCCGGGACAGGGGGTTACAGTGAGCAGTTCTTC. The J gene is TRBJ2-1, the V gene TRBV5-6, with 11 bases matching TRBD1. CDR3 length: 15 residues. In germline, CDR1 is SGHDT, CDR2 YYEEEE.

The CDR3 coding sequence is TGTGCCTGGAGTTCAGTTGGAGGCTACACCTTC. This gives the protein CAWSSVGGYTF. The rearrangement joins TRBV30 to TRBJ1-2, with D uncertain. V was trimmed by 2 bases and J by 8 bases, leaving 9 bases between them. Per the germline V gene, CDR1 is GTSNPN and CDR2 is SVGIG (reference sequence). CDR3 size: 11 residues.

The chain is built from TRBV4-1 and TRBJ2-3; perhaps D is TRBD1 or TRBD2 (5 bases each). V shed 4 bases and J shed 0 bases, with 11 bases lying between them. Germline values: CDR1 MGHRA, CDR2 YSYEKL. CDR3 length: 15 amino acids. The CDR3 sequence is CASSRGTASTDTQYF. The CDR3 nucleotides are TGCGCCAGCAGCCGAGGGACGGCTAGCACAGATACGCAGTATTTT.

The chain uses TRBV6-5 and TRBJ2-7; the D gene is possibly TRBD1 (6 bases). The germline V gene encodes CDR1 MNHEY and CDR2 SVGAGI. The CDR3 sequence is 15 residues long. The ends were cut back, 4 bases at V and 4 bases at J, with 17 bases in the middle. CDR3 loop: CASSSTTGFPYEQYF. As DNA, the CDR3 is TGTGCCAGCAGTTCGACCACAGGGTTTCCTTACGAGCAGTACTTC.

This CDR3 is CASSVEGQTQETQYF. The CDR3 region has the DNA TGTGCCAGCAGCGTAGAGGGACAGACCCAAGAGACCCAGTACTTC. This chain connects TRBV9 to TRBJ2-5; TRBD1 agrees at 7 bases. CDR3 length equals 15 residues. Germline V gives CDR1 SGDLS, CDR2 YYNGEE. J lost 1 base, V lost 0 bases, and 3 bases had no gene match.

The rearrangement uses TRBV19 and TRBJ1-5; perhaps TRBD1 as D (5 bases). CDR1 LNHDA and CDR2 SQIVND come from the germline V gene (reference sequence). Trimming cost V 1 base and J 7 bases, with 20 bases left between them. This CDR3 region has 17 residues. DNA for the CDR3: TGTGCCAGTAGTATAGGTTGGGGACGAGGGGAGGGCCAGCCCCAGCATTTT. Translation: CASSIGWGRGEGQPQHF.

The rearrangement joins TRBV5-1 to TRBJ1-3; a weak D match, TRBD1 (5 bases). The germline V gene encodes CDR1 SGHRS and CDR2 YFSETQ. This CDR3 is built from 16 residues. Trimming left V 4 bases short and J 2 bases short, with 16 bases between. The CDR3 protein is CASSPSGGAAGNTIYF. The CDR3 DNA sequence: TGCGCCAGCAGCCCCTCGGGGGGAGCGGCTGGAAACACCATATATTTT.

The V gene is TRBV5-4, the J gene TRBJ1-4; tentative D call: TRBD1 (5 bases). Germline CDR1 reads SGHNT; CDR2 reads YYREEE (reference sequence). V lost 4 bases to trimming and J lost 4 bases, with 14 bases between them. The length of the CDR3 is 15 residues. DNA for the CDR3: TGTGCCAGCAGCCCTACTGGGACGCTTAATGAAAAACTGTTTTTT. It is translated as CASSPTGTLNEKLFF.

V and J are TRBV2 and TRBJ2-7, with 11 positions matching TRBD2. J gave up 1 base and V 10 bases, and 9 bases lay outside the gene matches. The germline gives CDR1 SNHLY, CDR2 FYNNEI. The CDR3 contains 15 residues. This CDR3 reads CATLIGTSGSYEQYF. Written as DNA, the CDR3 is TGTGCCACCCTAATCGGGACTAGCGGTTCCTACGAGCAGTACTTC.

V and J are TRBV2 and TRBJ2-3; 13 bases align to TRBD2. V was clipped by 3 bases and J by 9 bases; unmatched bases: 3. The CDR3 covers 14 residues. Germline values: CDR1 SNHLY, CDR2 FYNNEI. CDR3 sequence reads: CASSDRTSGGTQYF. The CDR3 bases are TGTGCCAGCAGTGATAGGACTAGCGGGGGCACGCAGTATTTT.

This chain links TRBV9 with TRBJ2-7; 9 bases agree with TRBD1. Looked up from germline, CDR1 is SGDLS and CDR2 is YYNGEE. The length of the CDR3 is 15 residues. The junction had 11 bases not matched to a gene; V was cut back by 4 bases and J by 6 bases. The CDR3 DNA reads as TGTGCCAGCAGCTCTACCGGGACAGGGCAAAGCGAGCAGTACTTC. Amino acid sequence: CASSSTGTGQSEQYF.

The chain uses TRBV28 and TRBJ2-7; the D is unclear. The CDR3 is 13 amino acids. V was clipped by 6 bases and J by 2 bases, with 11 bases between them. Germline CDR1 MDHEN, CDR2 SYDVKM. DNA of the CDR3: TGTGCCAGCAGGCCCCCAACAGCCTACGAGCAGTACTTC. Protein sequence: CASRPPTAYEQYF. The full variable domain, completed using reference TRBV28 and TRBJ2-7, is DVKVTQSSRYLVKRTGEKVFLECVQDMDHENMFWYRQDPGLGLRLIYFSYDVKMKEKGDIPEGYSVSREKKERFSLILESASTNQTSMYLCASRPPTAYEQYFGPGTRLTVT.

The V gene is TRBV4-1, the J gene TRBJ2-3; D not resolved. Germline loops: CDR1 MGHRA, CDR2 YSYEKL. The CDR3 loop spans 13 amino acids. Trimming removed 3 bases from V and 0 bases from J, with 4 bases in between. The CDR3 sequence is CASSQYSTDTQYF. The CDR3 DNA reads TGCGCCAGCAGCCAGTATAGCACAGATACGCAGTATTTT.

The chain couples TRBV7-3 to TRBJ2-3, with D uncertain. CDR1 and CDR2 from the germline V gene are SGHTA and FQGTGA. This CDR3 spans 13 amino acids. Trimming took 5 bases from V and 6 from J, leaving 12 bases between them. DNA for the CDR3: TGTGCCAGCAGCCGCGCTCACGGGGATACGCAGTATTTT. Its translation: CASSRAHGDTQYF.

The CDR3 nucleotides read TGTGCCAGCAGTGAACAGGCCCTAATCAATGAGCAGTTCTTC. Amino acid sequence: CASSEQALINEQFF. The chain uses TRBV2 and TRBJ2-1; D unresolved. The germline CDR1 and CDR2 sequences are SNHLY and FYNNEI. This CDR3 has 14 amino acids. Trimming removed 2 bases at V and 6 bases at J, with 11 bases between.

The chain links TRBV9 to TRBJ1-5; D not resolved. Germline V gene lookup returns CDR1 SGDLS and CDR2 YYNGEE. The CDR3 runs to 16 residues. Trimming removed 4 bases at V and 6 bases at J, with 20 bases between. This chain's CDR3 is CASSPGISGTFQPQHF. As DNA, the CDR3 is TGTGCCAGCAGCCCCGGGATCAGCGGCACTTTTCAGCCCCAGCATTTT.

V usage is TRBV12-3 or TRBV12-4 and J usage is TRBJ2-1; no definite D call. This CDR3 comprises 12 residues. Trimming cost V 3 bases and J 7 bases, with 7 bases left between them. CDR3 in amino acids: CASSLIPNEQFF. Written as DNA, the CDR3 is TGTGCCAGCAGTTTGATCCCGAATGAGCAGTTCTTC.

The CDR3 region is CASSSLPYGEAFF. The CDR3 DNA reads as TGTGCCAGCAGCTCCCTCCCCTATGGTGAAGCTTTCTTT. This chain uses TRBV7-9 with TRBJ1-1; D is undetermined. Looked up from germline, CDR1 is SEHNR and CDR2 is FQNEAQ (reference sequence). V was clipped by 4 bases and J by 7 bases, with 13 bases between them. This CDR3 is built from 13 residues. The full variable domain, completed using reference TRBV7-9 and TRBJ1-1, is DTGVSQNPRHKITKRGQNVTFRCDPISEHNRLYWYRQTLGQGPEFLTYFQNEAQLEKSRLLSDRFSAERPKGSFSTLEIQRTEQGDSAMYLCASSSLPYGEAFFGQGTRLTVV.

Only a few counts were recorded for this clone. The chain is built from TRBV5-5 and TRBJ2-2, with no clear D. Trimming pared 2 bases from V and 6 bases from J, leaving 11 bases between. CDR3 length: 14 residues. Germline CDR1 is SGHKS and CDR2 is YYEKEE (reference sequence). The CDR3, as DNA: TGTGCCAGCAGCTTTCTCCTATACCCCGGGGAGCTGTTTTTT. It codes for CASSFLLYPGELFF.

CDR3 DNA: TGTGCTAGTGGTTTGAGACAGGTGGCGACCCAGTACTTC. Its protein is CASGLRQVATQYF. The chain recombines TRBV12-5 with TRBJ2-5; possible D gene TRBD1, 6 bases. Germline V gene sequence: CDR1 LGHNT, CDR2 FRNRAP. The CDR3 covers 13 residues. The V end was cut by 2 bases, the J end by 7 bases, with 11 bases between.

The chain combines TRBV3-1 (or the pseudogene TRBV3-2) with TRBJ2-4; D unclear. The CDR3 is made up of 15 amino acids. V was cut by 0 bases and J by 6 bases, with 12 bases left in between. Germline V gene sequence: CDR1 LGHDT, CDR2 YNNKEL (reference sequence). The chain's CDR3 is CASSQESGGGNIQYF. The DNA of the CDR3 is TGTGCCAGCAGCCAAGAGTCCGGCGGTGGAAACATTCAGTACTTC.

The genes are TRBV7-3 and TRBJ2-7; 9 bases line up with TRBD1. This CDR3 comprises 15 residues. CDR1 and CDR2 from the germline V gene are SGHTA and FQGTGA. With V trimmed by 0 bases and J by 2 bases, 2 bases remained unmatched. The CDR3 sequence is CASSLTGQGTYEQYF. CDR3 coding DNA: TGTGCCAGCAGCTTAACCGGACAGGGGACCTACGAGCAGTACTTC.

The chain couples TRBV4-2 to TRBJ1-4; D is unclear. Germline V gives CDR1 LGHNA, CDR2 YNFKEQ. CDR3 size: 18 residues. The germline V and J ends were trimmed by 1 base and 8 bases, with 23 bases remaining between them. The CDR3 reads CASSQGGSGFGLGEKLFF. The DNA of the CDR3 is TGTGCCAGCAGCCAAGGAGGCTCGGGGTTTGGTTTAGGAGAAAAACTGTTTTTT.

CDR3 sequence: CSVTSSGGTDTQYF. The CDR3 region has the DNA TGCAGCGTAACGTCTAGCGGGGGCACAGATACGCAGTATTTT. The J gene is TRBJ2-3, the V gene TRBV29-1; 9 bases agree with TRBD2. V was pared by 6 bases and J by 1 base, with 5 bases of the junction left unmatched. CDR3 size: 14 residues. Germline CDR1 is SQVTM and CDR2 is ANQGSEA.

J is TRBJ2-3 and V is TRBV2; D is unresolved. The length of the CDR3 is 12 residues. V was cut by 4 bases and J by 4 bases, with 6 bases left in between. In germline, CDR1 is SNHLY, CDR2 FYNNEI. The CDR3 is CASSVSPDTQYF. CDR3 coding DNA: TGTGCCAGCAGTGTAAGCCCAGATACGCAGTATTTT.

The genes are TRBV7-6 and TRBJ2-6, with 7 positions matching TRBD2. Trimming at V came to 1 base and at J to 0 bases, leaving 0 bases not matched to a gene. CDR3 length equals 16 residues. Germline CDR1 is SGHVS and CDR2 is FNYEAQ. DNA of the CDR3: TGTGCCAGCAGCTTAGGGGGGGGCTCTGGGGCCAACGTCCTGACTTTC. Translation: CASSLGGGSGANVLTF.

CDR3 sequence reads: CASSLRPTGYTF. The CDR3 nucleotides read TGTGCCAGCAGCTTAAGACCGACTGGCTACACCTTC. The chain recombines TRBV13 with TRBJ1-2; no clear D gene. CDR3 length: 12 residues. The germline V gene encodes CDR1 PRHDT and CDR2 FYEKMQ (reference sequence). The ends were cut back, 2 bases at V and 7 bases at J, with 8 bases in the middle.

This rearrangement joins TRBV10-2 to TRBJ2-5; no reliable D call. Trimming took off 0 bases at V and 4 bases at J, with 3 bases between the two ends. In germline, CDR1 is WSHSY, CDR2 SAAADI. CDR3 size: 12 residues. The CDR3 here is CASSESPETQYF. The CDR3 DNA reads as TGCGCCAGCAGTGAGTCCCCAGAGACCCAGTACTTC.

The chain has TRBV12-3 or TRBV12-4 and TRBJ1-2, with D uncertain. V lost 6 bases to trimming and J lost 3 bases, with 11 bases between them. The CDR3 runs 13 residues. In nucleotides, the CDR3 is TGTGCCAGCAGCGATGAAATGGACTATGGCTACACCTTC. It codes for CASSDEMDYGYTF.

The chain has TRBV9 and TRBJ1-3, with D possibly matching TRBD1 (5 bases). Per germline, CDR1 SGDLS and CDR2 YYNGEE. Trimming cost V 4 bases and J 0 bases, with 11 bases left between them. This CDR3 is built from 15 residues. The DNA of the CDR3 is TGTGCCAGCAGCCCGGGACGGCCCTCTGGAAACACCATATATTTT. Translation gives CASSPGRPSGNTIYF. The full variable domain, completed using reference TRBV9 and TRBJ1-3, is DSGVTQTPKHLITATGQRVTLRCSPRSGDLSVYWYQQSLDQGLQFLIQYYNGEERAKGNILERFSAQQFPDLHSELNLSSLELGDSALYFCASSPGRPSGNTIYFGEGSWLTVV.